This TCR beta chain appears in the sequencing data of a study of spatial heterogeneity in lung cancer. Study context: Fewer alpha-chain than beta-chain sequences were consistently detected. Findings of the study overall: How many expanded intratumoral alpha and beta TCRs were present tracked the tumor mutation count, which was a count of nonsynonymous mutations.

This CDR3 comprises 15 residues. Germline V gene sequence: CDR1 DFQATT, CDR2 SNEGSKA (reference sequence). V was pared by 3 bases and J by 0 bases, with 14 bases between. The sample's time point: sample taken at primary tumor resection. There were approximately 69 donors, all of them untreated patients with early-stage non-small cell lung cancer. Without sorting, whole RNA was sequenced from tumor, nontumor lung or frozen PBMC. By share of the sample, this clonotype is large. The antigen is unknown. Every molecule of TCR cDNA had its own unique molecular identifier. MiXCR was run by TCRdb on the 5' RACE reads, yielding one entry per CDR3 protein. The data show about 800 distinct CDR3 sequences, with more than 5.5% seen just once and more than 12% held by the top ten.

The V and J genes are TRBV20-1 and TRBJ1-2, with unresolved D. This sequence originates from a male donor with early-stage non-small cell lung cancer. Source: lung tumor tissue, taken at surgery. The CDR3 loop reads CSARDQVKANYGYTF. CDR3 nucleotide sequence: TGCAGTGCTAGGGATCAAGTCAAAGCTAACTATGGCTACACCTTC.